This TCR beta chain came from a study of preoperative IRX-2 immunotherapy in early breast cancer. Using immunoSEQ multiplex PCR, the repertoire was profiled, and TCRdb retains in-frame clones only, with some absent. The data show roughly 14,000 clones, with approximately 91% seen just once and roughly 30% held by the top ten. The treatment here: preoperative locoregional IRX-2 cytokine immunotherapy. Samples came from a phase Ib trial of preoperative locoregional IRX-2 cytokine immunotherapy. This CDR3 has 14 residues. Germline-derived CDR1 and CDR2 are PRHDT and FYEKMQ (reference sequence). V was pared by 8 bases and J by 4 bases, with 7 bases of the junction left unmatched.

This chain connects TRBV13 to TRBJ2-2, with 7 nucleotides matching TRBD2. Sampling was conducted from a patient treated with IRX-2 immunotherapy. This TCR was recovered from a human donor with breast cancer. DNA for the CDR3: TGTGCCAGCCATCTGGCGGGGGTCACCGGGGAGCTGTTTTTT. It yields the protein CASHLAGVTGELFF.